Listed below are T cell receptor beta chains from one sample, sequenced in a study of PD-L1 blockade in urothelial cancer. Clones were sequenced by immunoSEQ multiplex PCR, and TCRdb holds only the in-frame ones, with some missing. The sample comprises tens of thousands of clones, over 80% of which are singletons, and approximately 9.5% rests with the top ten. Sequenced here: PBMCs, sampled around atezolizumab (anti-PD-L1) treatment. The receptor set was obtained from a man aged 65 to 85 with urothelial cancer. CDR3s include the opening cysteine and the closing phenylalanine or tryptophan. The D gene is left open where the match is weak. Clone size appears in some rows only: once, few, many, or a class for an expanded clone.

v_call,clone_size,j_call,d_call,cdr3_aa,cdr3_nt
TRBV6-5,.,TRBJ1-1,TRBD1,CASIDRGRGNTEAFF,TGTGCCAGCATAGACAGGGGGCGAGGAAACACTGAAGCTTTCTTT
TRBV10-3,.,TRBJ2-4,TRBD2,CAISFSGLSKNIQYF,TGTGCCATCAGCTTTAGCGGGCTCTCCAAAAACATTCAGTACTTC
TRBV7-6,.,TRBJ1-5,TRBD1,CASSLRTGGNQPQHF,TGTGCCAGCAGCTTACGGACAGGGGGCAATCAGCCCCAGCATTTT
TRBV5-4,.,TRBJ1-1,.,CASSSRGTEAFF,TGTGCCAGCAGCTCGAGAGGGACTGAAGCTTTCTTT
TRBV29-1,.,TRBJ2-3,.,CSVEDFSDTQYF,TGCAGCGTTGAAGATTTCTCAGATACGCAGTATTTT
TRBV6-5,.,TRBJ2-7,TRBD1,CASSYRPGQGDEQYF,TGTGCCAGCAGTTACCGTCCGGGACAGGGGGACGAGCAGTACTTC
TRBV11-2,many,TRBJ2-1,TRBD1,CASSLGRGRPNEQFF,TGTGCCAGCAGCTTAGGCAGGGGGCGGCCCAATGAGCAGTTCTTC
TRBV5-1,.,TRBJ1-3,.,CASSLQGSGNTIYF,TGCGCCAGCAGCTTACAGGGATCTGGAAACACCATATATTTT
TRBV30,.,TRBJ1-2,TRBD1,CAWSAGTGPNYGYTF,TGTGCCTGGAGCGCCGGGACAGGCCCTAACTATGGCTACACCTTC
TRBV1,.,TRBJ2-3,.,CTSSQDQASGSGDTQYF,TGCACCAGCAGCCAAGATCAGGCTAGCGGGAGCGGGGATACGCAGTATTTT
TRBV27,once,TRBJ1-4,.,CASSFRRANEKLFF,TGTGCCAGCAGTTTTCGCAGGGCTAATGAAAAACTGTTTTTT
TRBV7-2,.,TRBJ2-7,.,CASSLDSVGSEQYF,TGTGCCAGCAGCTTGGACTCAGTTGGTTCCGAGCAGTACTTC
TRBV5-1,.,TRBJ1-1,.,CASTPGGGEGTEAFF,TGCGCCAGCACCCCAGGTGGGGGCGAGGGAACTGAAGCTTTCTTT
TRBV5-1,.,TRBJ1-5,TRBD1,CASSLRQGASQPQHF,TGCGCCAGCAGCTTGAGGCAGGGGGCCAGTCAGCCCCAGCATTTT
TRBV9,.,TRBJ2-2,.,CASSVDERNTGELFF,TGTGCCAGCAGCGTAGATGAGAGGAACACCGGGGAGCTGTTTTTT
TRBV5-5,.,TRBJ2-1,.,CASSLTRISYNEQFF,TGTGCCAGCAGCTTGACTAGAATCTCCTACAATGAGCAGTTCTTC
TRBV7-9,.,TRBJ2-3,.,CASSLYWSVGTDTQYF,TGTGCCAGCAGCTTATACTGGTCGGTGGGCACAGATACGCAGTATTTT
TRBV27,few,TRBJ2-4,TRBD2,CASSVGGRLDIQYF,TGTGCCAGCAGTGTTGGCGGGAGGCTGGACATTCAGTACTTC
TRBV7-9,.,TRBJ2-7,.,CASSGTGTSYEQYF,TGTGCCAGCTCGGGAACCGGGACAAGCTACGAGCAGTACTTC
TRBV7-2,.,TRBJ2-1,TRBD2,CASSLSGGAYNEQFF,TGTGCCAGCAGCTTAAGCGGGGGGGCCTACAATGAGCAGTTCTTC
TRBV19,few,TRBJ1-2,TRBD1,CASRPGQHGYTF,TGTGCCAGTAGACCGGGACAGCATGGCTACACCTTC
TRBV19,.,TRBJ2-7,TRBD1,CASSTRTGHSYEQYF,TGTGCCAGTAGTACTCGGACAGGGCACTCCTACGAGCAGTACTTC
TRBV27,.,TRBJ1-6,.,CASSVAPRQSPLHF,TGTGCCAGCAGCGTCGCCCCTAGGCAATCACCCCTCCACTTT
TRBV5-6,few,TRBJ2-7,.,CASSLGGYEQYF,TGTGCCAGCAGCTTGGGCGGTTACGAGCAGTACTTC
TRBV27,.,TRBJ2-7,.,CASSLSVGTSYEQYF,TGTGCCAGCAGTTTATCTGTGGGGACTTCCTACGAGCAGTACTTC
TRBV19,few,TRBJ2-2,.,CASRLDSGNTGELFF,TGTGCCAGTAGATTGGACAGTGGGAACACCGGGGAGCTGTTTTTT
TRBV10-3,.,TRBJ1-5,TRBD1,CAIRGTGGNQPQHF,TGTGCCATCAGAGGGACAGGGGGCAATCAGCCCCAGCATTTT